This TCR beta chain was retrieved from a study of CD8 T cells in Susac syndrome. General observations from the study: The TCR sequencing and HLA analysis in the study involved a relatively small number of individuals, as the study acknowledged.

Per germline, CDR1 MDHEN and CDR2 SYDVKM. V shed 7 bases, J shed 0 bases, and the junction held 11 bases outside the gene matches. This CDR3 has 18 residues. Worth noting for this clonotype: What it binds is not known.

Negative isolation was used for CD8+ and CD4+ T cells and FACS enrichment for TEMRA cells. It was with random hexamers that about 0.45 to 1 ug RNA was reverse transcribed. TCRdb ran MiXCR on the immunoSEQ multiplex PCR reads and lists one entry per CDR3 protein. The sample lists approximately 150,000 distinct CDR3 sequences, about 91% occurring once. This TCR was recovered from a human donor in good health. This rearrangement joins TRBV28 to TRBJ2-1, with 11 bases lining up with TRBD2. Specimen: CD4+ T cells from PBMCs. The CDR3 here is CASKGLAGGRSSYNEQFF. DNA of the CDR3: TGTGCCAGCAAGGGGCTAGCGGGAGGAAGGAGCTCCTACAATGAGCAGTTCTTC.